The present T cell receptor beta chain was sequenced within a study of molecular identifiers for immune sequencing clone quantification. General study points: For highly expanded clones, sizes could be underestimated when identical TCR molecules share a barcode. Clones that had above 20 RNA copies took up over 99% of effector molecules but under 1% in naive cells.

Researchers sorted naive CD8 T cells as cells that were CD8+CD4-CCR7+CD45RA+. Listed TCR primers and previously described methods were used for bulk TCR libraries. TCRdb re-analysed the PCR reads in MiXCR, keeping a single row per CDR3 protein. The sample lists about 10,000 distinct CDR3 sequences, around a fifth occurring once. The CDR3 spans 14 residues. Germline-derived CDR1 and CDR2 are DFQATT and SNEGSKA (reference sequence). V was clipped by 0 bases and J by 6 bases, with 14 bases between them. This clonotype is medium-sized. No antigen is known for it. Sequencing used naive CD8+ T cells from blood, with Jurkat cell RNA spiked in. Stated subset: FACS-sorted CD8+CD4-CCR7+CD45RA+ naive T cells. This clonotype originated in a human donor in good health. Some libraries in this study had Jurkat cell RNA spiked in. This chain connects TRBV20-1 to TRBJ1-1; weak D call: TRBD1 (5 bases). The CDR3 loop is CSARDFGGAAEAFF. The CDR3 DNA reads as TGCAGTGCTAGAGATTTTGGAGGGGCAGCTGAAGCTTTCTTT.